Listed below are T cell receptor beta chains from one sample, sequenced in a study of blood T cell repertoires in COVID-19. Only in-frame clones appear in the TCRdb table, and some are missing; sequencing was by immunoSEQ multiplex PCR. The sample consists of a few hundred thousand clones, 85% to 90% of them appearing once. Sequencing was performed on peripheral blood. These receptors all stem from a man in his sixties with acute or convalescent COVID-19. Both conserved end residues are part of each CDR3. A D gene is named only where the DNA matches it firmly. Part of the rows lack a size; the others show once, few, many or a class for expanded clones.

D: .; V: TRBV5-1; size: .; J: TRBJ1-1; DNA: TGCGCCAGCAGCTTGTCCGGTGCCAGGACAGCTAACACTGAAGCTTTCTTT; CDR3: CASSLSGARTANTEAFF
D: TRBD1; V: TRBV28; size: .; J: TRBJ1-2; DNA: TGTGCCAGCAGGATGACAGGGAGTGGCTACACCTTC; CDR3: CASRMTGSGYTF
D: .; V: TRBV20-1; size: .; J: TRBJ1-1; DNA: TGCAGTGCTAGAGGCGACACTGAAGCTTTCTTT; CDR3: CSARGDTEAFF
D: TRBD1; V: TRBV27; size: once; J: TRBJ2-7; DNA: TGTGCCAGCAGTTTAATTGCAGGGGGTCCCTACGAGCAGTACTTC; CDR3: CASSLIAGGPYEQYF
D: .; V: TRBV19; size: .; J: TRBJ1-2; DNA: TGTGCCAGTAGAGCCCAGGGGAGCGATGGCTACACCTTC; CDR3: CASRAQGSDGYTF
D: .; V: TRBV27; size: .; J: TRBJ1-5; DNA: TGTGCCAGCAGTCCCGCCATCCGGGGGAATCAGCCCCAGCATTTT; CDR3: CASSPAIRGNQPQHF
D: .; V: TRBV6-6; size: .; J: TRBJ1-2; DNA: TGTGCCAGCAGTTATTCTGCCGGGATAGGTTTAGGCTACACCTTC; CDR3: CASSYSAGIGLGYTF
D: .; V: TRBV6-1; size: .; J: TRBJ1-6; DNA: TGTGCCAGCAGTGAAGAGACCCGGGAGCACTTT; CDR3: CASSEETREHF
D: TRBD1; V: TRBV5-1; size: .; J: TRBJ2-7; DNA: TGCGCCAGCAGGGAAAACCGACAGGGGTGGTACGAGCAGTACTTC; CDR3: CASRENRQGWYEQYF
D: TRBD2; V: TRBV7-2; size: .; J: TRBJ2-3; DNA: TGTGCCAGCAGCTTCCGTACTAGCGGGGGGGGACCTACGCAGTATTTT; CDR3: CASSFRTSGGGPTQYF
D: TRBD1; V: TRBV19; size: .; J: TRBJ1-6; DNA: TGTGCCAGTAGTAAGGGACAGCCACCCCTCCACTTT; CDR3: CASSKGQPPLHF
D: TRBD1; V: TRBV6-2/TRBV6-3; size: .; J: TRBJ2-2; DNA: TGTGCCAGCAGTTACGCCGTTCCAGGGACAGGGGCGCTCACCGGGGAGCTGTTTTTT; CDR3: CASSYAVPGTGALTGELFF
D: TRBD2; V: TRBV11-1; size: .; J: TRBJ2-7; DNA: TGTGCCAGCAGCTCCGCGGGGTCGGGGGGCTACGAGCAGTACTTC; CDR3: CASSSAGSGGYEQYF
D: TRBD2; V: TRBV6-5; size: .; J: TRBJ2-5; DNA: TGTGCCAGCAGGCCCGGACTAGAGGTTCGAGAGACCCAGTACTTC; CDR3: CASRPGLEVRETQYF
D: TRBD1; V: TRBV7-9; size: .; J: TRBJ2-7; DNA: TGTGCCAGCAGCGGTCAGGGGGCCCCCTACGAGCAGTACTTC; CDR3: CASSGQGAPYEQYF
D: TRBD1; V: TRBV5-5; size: once; J: TRBJ1-1; DNA: TGTGCCAGCAGAAGGGGGCTGGAGGACACTGAAGCTTTCTTT; CDR3: CASRRGLEDTEAFF
D: .; V: TRBV3-1/TRBV3-2; size: .; J: TRBJ1-2; DNA: TGTGCCAGCAGCCAAGTCGCGGGGGGCGCGGATGGCTACACCTTC; CDR3: CASSQVAGGADGYTF
D: TRBD1; V: TRBV18; size: .; J: TRBJ1-1; DNA: TGTGCCAGCTCACCAGGGACAGGGCGGGGGAACACTGAAGCTTTCTTT; CDR3: CASSPGTGRGNTEAFF
D: TRBD2; V: TRBV11-3; size: .; J: TRBJ2-5; DNA: TGTGCCAGCAGCTTCTTTACTAGCGGGATCCAAGAGACCCAGTACTTC; CDR3: CASSFFTSGIQETQYF
D: TRBD1; V: TRBV20-1; size: .; J: TRBJ1-4; DNA: TGCAGTGCTAGTGACGGCAGGGGGAATGAAAAACTGTTTTTT; CDR3: CSASDGRGNEKLFF
D: TRBD1; V: TRBV5-1; size: .; J: TRBJ2-2; DNA: TGCGCCAGCAGCACCACAGGGGGTTTGAACACCGGGGAGCTGTTTTTT; CDR3: CASSTTGGLNTGELFF
D: TRBD2; V: TRBV9; size: .; J: TRBJ2-2; DNA: TGTGCCAGCAGCGTAGCGGGGGGGCCCACCGGGGAGCTGTTTTTT; CDR3: CASSVAGGPTGELFF
D: TRBD1; V: TRBV13; size: few; J: TRBJ1-1; DNA: TGTGCCAGCAGCCCCGGGACAGGGTTCATGATCTTT; CDR3: CASSPGTGFMIF
D: .; V: TRBV5-4; size: .; J: TRBJ1-1; DNA: TGTGCCAGCAGGCTCCCGGAGAGAGCTGAAGCTTTCTTT; CDR3: CASRLPERAEAFF
D: .; V: TRBV21-1; size: .; J: TRBJ1-2; DNA: TGTGCCAGCAGCAAAGTAACAGCCCATTATGGCTACACCTTC; CDR3: CASSKVTAHYGYTF
D: TRBD1; V: TRBV2; size: .; J: TRBJ2-5; DNA: TGTTATTCTCCGGGACAGGGGATAGAGACCCAGTACTTC; CDR3: CYSPGQGIETQYF
D: .; V: TRBV7-2; size: .; J: TRBJ2-7; DNA: TGTGCCAGCAGCTTATCGGGGTGGATGGCTAGCGCCGGCGAGCAGTACTTC; CDR3: CASSLSGWMASAGEQYF
D: .; V: TRBV7-2; size: many; J: TRBJ1-3; DNA: TGTGCCAGCAGCATCAGCTCTGGAAACACCATATATTTT; CDR3: CASSISSGNTIYF
D: TRBD1; V: TRBV5-6; size: .; J: TRBJ1-5; DNA: TGTGCCAGCAGCGCACAGGGGGCACAACAGCCCCAGCATTTT; CDR3: CASSAQGAQQPQHF
D: .; V: TRBV6-5; size: .; J: TRBJ2-7; DNA: TGTGCCAGCAGTCATCGGGACACCCTCTACGAGCAGTACTTC; CDR3: CASSHRDTLYEQYF
D: TRBD2; V: TRBV7-9; size: .; J: TRBJ2-1; DNA: TGTGCCAGCAGCTTAGGGACTAGCGGGTCCGATGAGCAGTTCTTC; CDR3: CASSLGTSGSDEQFF
D: .; V: TRBV4-3; size: .; J: TRBJ1-2; DNA: TGCGCCAGCAGCCAAGATGTGGGAGACTATGGCTACACCTTC; CDR3: CASSQDVGDYGYTF
D: .; V: TRBV29-1; size: .; J: TRBJ1-1; DNA: TGCAGCGTTGTGAGGAACACTGAAGCTTTCTTT; CDR3: CSVVRNTEAFF
D: TRBD2; V: TRBV7-2; size: .; J: TRBJ2-5; DNA: TGTGCCAGCAGCCCCGGGACTAGCCCTAGGGAGACCCAGTACTTC; CDR3: CASSPGTSPRETQYF
D: .; V: TRBV27; size: .; J: TRBJ2-7; DNA: TGTGCCAGCAGTTCTTACAGGGTTTACGAGCAGTACTTC; CDR3: CASSSYRVYEQYF
D: TRBD1; V: TRBV11-2; size: .; J: TRBJ1-4; DNA: TGTGCCAGCAGCTTAGATGCTCCAGGGGGTGAAAAACTGTTTTTT; CDR3: CASSLDAPGGEKLFF
D: TRBD2; V: TRBV5-1; size: .; J: TRBJ2-1; DNA: TGCGCCAGCAGCCCGGCGGGAGCGGCGCCTTACAATGAGCAGTTCTTC; CDR3: CASSPAGAAPYNEQFF
D: TRBD1; V: TRBV29-1; size: .; J: TRBJ2-7; DNA: TGCAGCGTGGGACAGGGGGCATCCTACGAGCAGTACTTC; CDR3: CSVGQGASYEQYF
D: .; V: TRBV14; size: .; J: TRBJ2-3; DNA: TGTGCCAGCAGTCTTTTCCGGGGGAGCACAGATACGCAGTATTTT; CDR3: CASSLFRGSTDTQYF
D: .; V: TRBV15; size: .; J: TRBJ1-4; DNA: TGTGCCACCAGTAGTAGCCGGGGGGGTAGACCGGAAAAACTGTTTTTT; CDR3: CATSSSRGGRPEKLFF
D: TRBD2; V: TRBV9; size: .; J: TRBJ2-2; DNA: TGTGCCAGCAGCTTTGGACTAGCGGGGGACACCGGGGAGCTGTTTTTT; CDR3: CASSFGLAGDTGELFF
D: TRBD2; V: TRBV28; size: once; J: TRBJ2-5; DNA: TGTGCCAGCAGGGGGACTAGCGCCGTCGGGTCCCAGTACTTC; CDR3: CASRGTSAVGSQYF
D: .; V: TRBV7-2; size: .; J: TRBJ2-7; DNA: TGTGCCAGCAGCTCCTTCAGGCAGGGGACCTACGAGCAGTACTTC; CDR3: CASSSFRQGTYEQYF
D: .; V: TRBV4-3; size: .; J: TRBJ1-1; DNA: TGCGCCAGCAGCCAAGAGGGGGGGTTTGGGACTGAAGCTTTCTTT; CDR3: CASSQEGGFGTEAFF
D: .; V: TRBV7-2; size: .; J: TRBJ1-1; DNA: TGTGCCAGCAGCTCACAGGGCTGGACTGAAGCTTTCTTT; CDR3: CASSSQGWTEAFF
D: .; V: TRBV25-1; size: .; J: TRBJ2-5; DNA: TGTGCCAGCAGCCCCCAGCCCTCCGGGGAGACCCAGTACTTC; CDR3: CASSPQPSGETQYF
D: TRBD1; V: TRBV9; size: .; J: TRBJ2-3; DNA: TGTGCCAGCAGCGTAGCGGGACAGACGCATACGCAGTATTTT; CDR3: CASSVAGQTHTQYF
D: .; V: TRBV6-5; size: once; J: TRBJ2-7; DNA: TGTGCCAGCAGGGGCATCTACGAGCAGTACTTC; CDR3: CASRGIYEQYF
D: .; V: TRBV2; size: .; J: TRBJ1-2; DNA: TGTGCCAGCACACCACTCCCCGGACAGATCTATGGCTACACCTTC; CDR3: CASTPLPGQIYGYTF
D: .; V: TRBV12-3/TRBV12-4; size: .; J: TRBJ1-1; DNA: TGTGCCAGCAGTTTGACCAGGGCCGGAGCTTTCTTT; CDR3: CASSLTRAGAFF
D: .; V: TRBV4-1; size: .; J: TRBJ2-3; DNA: TGCGCCAGCAGCGTCGCGGTCACAGATACGCAGTATTTT; CDR3: CASSVAVTDTQYF
D: TRBD2; V: TRBV4-1; size: .; J: TRBJ2-3; DNA: TGCGCCAGCAGCCAAGATTTAGCGGGCGGTGGTACAGATACGCAGTATTTT; CDR3: CASSQDLAGGGTDTQYF
D: .; V: TRBV7-9; size: once; J: TRBJ1-2; DNA: TGTGCCAGCAGCGCCGGCGGGCCCGGGGGATATGGCTACACCTTC; CDR3: CASSAGGPGGYGYTF